This T cell receptor beta chain was sequenced during a study of CD8+CD57+ T cells in acquired aplastic anemia. Study-level background: DNA recovered from sorted CD4+ and CD8+ cells had a mean of approximately 3.2 ug.

General study points: The number of CD8+ CDR3 sequences shared by patients and controls was roughly 30.

The J segment lost 5 bases and the V segment lost 0 bases, leaving 11 bases of the junction unmatched. The CDR3 totals 18 residues. The V gene's germline CDR1 is SGHDN and CDR2 FVKESK. Researchers used genomic DNA as the template to profile TCR beta VDJ and CDR3. TCRdb used MiXCR to reprocess the reads, holding one entry per CDR3 protein. The repertoire holds roughly 290,000 distinct CDR3 sequences, approximately 60% seen once, with 1.3% in the top ten. Patients sequenced had flow cytometry evidence of CD8+CD57+ cell expansion. A severe acquired aplastic anemia diagnosis applied to all patients. No therapy was given to patients before blood sampling. This clonotype occurred a few times. The antigen is undetermined.

The sample taken for sequencing was sorted CD4+, CD8+, or CD8+CD57+ T cells (not recorded which) from PBMCs. The origin of this receptor is a human donor with aplastic anemia. The chain uses TRBV14 and TRBJ2-7, with TRBD1 identical over 12 bases. The CDR3 DNA reads as TGTGCCAGCAGCCAAGATCGGGGATCGGGGACAGGGGGCGACGAGCAGTACTTC. It specifies CASSQDRGSGTGGDEQYF.